The clone carrying this TCR beta chain was picked up one time. The antigen is unknown. The data were obtained in a study of human versus mouse CDR3 diversity and MHC coevolution. Across the study: The immunoSEQ assay reportedly detects one in 200,000 T cells. Study outcomes and limitations: Clonal inequality was lowest in two of the three human donors. Human CDR3s averaged more deletions and insertions than mouse CDR3s. Approximately 1.7 million TCR beta clonotypes were estimated for humans, the largest repertoire.

This CDR3 has 15 residues. V was clipped by 1 base and J by 2 bases, with 9 bases between them. Germline CDR1 is LNHDA and CDR2 is SQIVND (reference sequence). Measured with immunoSEQ multiplex PCR; TCRdb has only the in-frame clones, and not every one. The sample records about 81,000 clones, roughly 95% being singletons. The specimen was naive CD4+ T cells from blood. Subset reported: CD45RO-negative CD62L-positive naive CD4 T cells. V and J are TRBV19 and TRBJ1-5; D ambiguous. The sequence derives from a person aged 30-70 years in good health. The CDR3 coding sequence is TGTGCCAGTAGTATAGCGGGTTCAGGCAATCAGCCCCAGCATTTT. It is translated as CASSIAGSGNQPQHF.